Listed here is a single T cell receptor beta chain. Its antigen is not identified. This entry belongs to a study of T-cell memory formation after mild COVID-19. At the level of the study: TCR clusters mostly belonged to single donors.

The CDR3 has 15 amino acids. The trim removed 4 bases at V and 1 base at J, leaving 7 bases unmatched. In germline, CDR1 is SGHRS, CDR2 YFSETQ. Broader study findings: The appearance of some responding clones in pre-infection memory suggested that cross-reactive memory joined. Researchers could not confirm that second-wave clones peaking on day 37 targeted SARS-CoV-2.

MiXCR was run by TCRdb on the 5' RACE reads, yielding one entry per CDR3 protein. The top ten hold under 25% of the sample, which has approximately 250,000 distinct CDR3 sequences, approximately 15% seen once. The chain uses TRBV5-1 and TRBJ2-5, with TRBD1 matching 7 bases. The receptor comes from a man younger than 35 who had mild COVID-19 (a few samples of this study predate the infection). Cell type and time point are not known. What was sequenced was PBMCs or a T cell subset sorted from them (not recorded which). The CDR3 reads CASSTAGQVQETQYF. Here the CDR3 DNA reads TGCGCCAGCAGCACCGCTGGACAGGTCCAAGAGACCCAGTACTTC.